The 5 T cell receptor beta chains below all came from one sample that was sequenced in a study of T cell repertoires in cytomegalovirus infection. MiXCR, applied by TCRdb to the reads, yields one record per CDR3 protein. Among approximately 730,000 distinct CDR3 sequences, almost 30% were seen once, and the ten largest hold around 14%. These TCRs' antigens remain unknown. Sequencing used cultured CD8+ T cells from PBMCs, obtained from culture after CMV antigen stimulation. Receptor source: a human donor in good health (CMV status not recorded). Some clones in this sample may be carry-over from other donors' samples.

J is TRBJ1-2 and V is TRBV13; D ambiguous. This CDR3 region has 13 residues. Germline lookup yields CDR1 PRHDT and CDR2 FYEKMQ (reference sequence). V was pared by 10 bases and J by 8 bases, with 20 bases between. CDR3 loop: CAIPPGSRYGYTF. The CDR3 nucleotides are TGTGCCATTCCTCCCGGGTCCAGGTACGGCTACACCTTC.

This clonotype was detected many times. At one of its ends the junction is not consistent with the germline gene, which may arise from a read error. V gene TRBV5-1 combines with J gene TRBJ2-1; TRBD2 matches at 7 bases. Germline CDR1 SGHRS, CDR2 YFSETQ. The CDR3 is 13 residues long. The CDR3 region is CASSLGGDNEQFF. The CDR3 region has the DNA TGTGCCAGCAGTCTGGGAGGGGACAATGAGCAGTTCTTC.

CDR3 residues: CASSFELERVTDTQYF. The CDR3 nucleotides are TGTGCCAGCAGCTTTGAATTGGAGCGGGTGACAGATACGCAGTATTTT. This chain connects TRBV5-6 to TRBJ2-3; tentatively, D is TRBD2 (6 bases). The germline gives CDR1 SGHDT, CDR2 YYEEEE. CDR3 length: 16 residues. Deletions cut 2 bases from V and 3 bases from J, with 16 bases between.

This clonotype has a handful of counts. The chain recombines TRBV10-3 with TRBJ2-1; TRBD2 matches 12 bases. This CDR3 spans 15 amino acids. The germline V gene encodes CDR1 ENHRY and CDR2 SYGVKD. Unmatched junction bases numbered 4, after V lost 6 bases and J lost 4 bases. The CDR3 DNA follows: TGTGCCATCAGGAGACTAGCGGGGGAATACAATGAGCAGTTCTTC. Amino acids: CAIRRLAGEYNEQFF.

The chain combines TRBV9 with TRBJ1-2, with D unresolved. V shed 6 bases and J shed 4 bases, with 10 bases lying between them. Germline values: CDR1 SGDLS, CDR2 YYNGEE. CDR3 size: 12 residues. CDR3 sequence reads: CASTDLSYGYTF. The CDR3 nucleotides read TGTGCCAGCACCGACTTATCCTATGGCTACACCTTC.